Below, one T cell receptor beta chain is given with its context. Its antigen is not known. This specimen belongs to a study of CD8+ T cells in alopecia areata. Germline CDR1 SGDLS, CDR2 YYNGEE. The CDR3 consists of 14 residues. Between the trimmed V and J ends, which lost 0 bases and 4 bases, there was a span of 10 bases. General study results and limits: Alopecia totalis/universalis scalp especially showed more expanded CD8+ clones than normal scalp. Having just one nonresponder leaves the connection between baseline CD8+ expansion and response unresolved.

Treatment denoted: oral pan-JAK inhibitor, 5-10 mg twice daily. Sorted out of PBMCs were CD4+ T cells and CD8+ T cells. Extraction of RNA preceded its reverse transcription into cDNA, which served as the sequencing template. Sequencing was performed with immunoSEQ multiplex PCR; in TCRdb, only in-frame clones are kept and a portion is missing. This sample has some 220,000 clones; under 60% occur once, and the top ten carry 1.6%. The sample here was CD4+ T cells sorted from blood, taken at week 4, from a patient treated with tofacitinib. The source of this sequence is a human donor with alopecia areata. The gene calls are TRBV9 and TRBJ1-1; D unclear. CDR3 loop: CASSVGEGGTEAFF. The CDR3 nucleotides read TGTGCCAGCAGCGTAGGGGAAGGCGGCACTGAAGCTTTCTTT. Full variable domain (remainder filled in from reference TRBV9 and TRBJ1-1): DSGVTQTPKHLITATGQRVTLRCSPRSGDLSVYWYQQSLDQGLQFLIQYYNGEERAKGNILERFSAQQFPDLHSELNLSSLELGDSALYFCASSVGEGGTEAFFGQGTRLTVV.